This TCR beta chain was sequenced during a study of cytomegalovirus exposure and HLA in healthy donors. This clone came up once. Its specificity is not known. CDR3 size: 15 residues. CDR1 MDHEN and CDR2 SYDVKM come from the germline V gene. Trimming took 5 bases from V and 0 from J, leaving 13 bases between them. Overall study findings and caveats: Earlier analysis found most TCR beta V segments productive about 87% or about 30% of the time. The study designated 160 or so TCR beta chains cytomegalovirus-associated. In most subjects, TCR beta sequences reportedly gave accurate predictions of HLA-A and HLA-B alleles.

The study ran its PCR with 60 Vbeta and 13 Jbeta primers. Profiling relied on immunoSEQ multiplex PCR, and the TCRdb table lists in-frame clones only, not all of them. The sample records 100,000 to 150,000 clones, 70% to 80% being singletons. V usage is TRBV28 and J usage is TRBJ1-1; a weak D match, TRBD1 (6 bases). This TCR was recovered from a man aged 50 to 60 in good health and CMV-seropositive. The sample consisted of PBMCs. CDR3 nucleotides: TGTGCCAGCAGTCCTTGGGACATCTTGAACACTGAAGCTTTCTTT. It yields the protein CASSPWDILNTEAFF.